The next 4 T cell receptor beta chains were all read from a single sample in a study of siplizumab effects on memory and regulatory T cells. Measured with immunoSEQ multiplex PCR; TCRdb has only the in-frame clones, and not every one. This table holds around 78,000 clones, 91% found once. Sequenced: CD8+ T cells sorted from blood. Every receptor here comes from a human donor in good health.

The chain is built from TRBV5-1 and TRBJ1-4; D is possibly TRBD1 (5 bases). The CDR3 has 16 residues. V was clipped by 0 bases and J by 0 bases, with 9 bases between them. In germline, CDR1 is SGHRS, CDR2 YFSETQ. Here the CDR3 DNA reads TGCGCCAGCAGCTTGGCCTGGGACCCAACTAATGAAAAACTGTTTTTT. This codes for CASSLAWDPTNEKLFF.

The chain's CDR3 is CASTLGGFYGYTF. The CDR3 DNA reads as TGTGCCAGTACCCTCGGCGGGTTCTATGGCTACACCTTC. The chain joins TRBV19 to TRBJ1-2; no reliable D call. Trimming pared 7 bases from V and 4 bases from J, leaving 13 bases between. The CDR3 spans 13 residues. From germline, CDR1 is LNHDA and CDR2 SQIVND (reference sequence). The full variable domain, its missing parts supplied by reference TRBV19 and TRBJ1-2, is DGGITQSPKYLFRKEGQNVTLSCEQNLNHDAMYWYRQDPGQGLRLIYYSQIVNDFQKGDIAEGYSVSREKKESFPLTVTSAQKNPTAFYLCASTLGGFYGYTFGSGTRLTVV.

The CDR3 DNA is TGTGCCAGCTCACCACCACGGGGAGGGCAAGAGACCCAGTACTTC. Its translation is CASSPPRGGQETQYF. This chain joins TRBV18 and TRBJ2-5; 7 bases are a match to TRBD2. This CDR3 comprises 15 residues. Germline V gives CDR1 KGHSH, CDR2 LQKENI. The V segment lost 0 bases and the J segment 2 bases; nucleotides outside the gene matches: 3.

The gene calls are TRBV19 and TRBJ1-3, with no clear D. The V gene's germline CDR1 is LNHDA and CDR2 SQIVND (reference sequence). The CDR3 extends over 11 amino acids. V dropped 6 bases and J dropped 4 bases, with 4 bases sitting between them. The CDR3 sequence: CASRYGNTIYF. DNA for the CDR3: TGTGCCAGTAGATACGGAAACACCATATATTTT.